These 19 T cell receptor beta chains originate from one sample sequenced in a study of T-cell memory formation after mild COVID-19. From the 5' RACE reads, TCRdb called clonotypes with MiXCR, one entry per CDR3 protein. This table has some 210,000 distinct CDR3 sequences, roughly a tenth appearing once. Sequenced sample: PBMCs or a T cell subset sorted from them (not recorded which). The origin of the receptors is a man younger than 35 who had mild COVID-19 (a few samples of this study predate the infection). Cell type and time point are not known.

The CDR3: CASSKVDRQAFF. CDR3 nucleotides: TGTGCCAGCAGCAAAGTGGACAGACAAGCTTTCTTT. The gene calls are TRBV6-5 and TRBJ1-1; perhaps TRBD1 as D (6 bases). This CDR3 contains 12 residues. V shed 6 bases and J shed 9 bases, with 14 bases lying between them. CDR1 is MNHEY, CDR2 SVGAGI, per germline.

The chain links TRBV7-2 to TRBJ2-5, with D perhaps matching TRBD1 or TRBD2 (5 bases each). The CDR3 runs 14 residues. With 5 bases removed from V and 0 bases from J, the gap between germline ends came to 10 bases. Germline loops: CDR1 SGHTA, CDR2 FQGNSA. CDR3 region: CASSPGPHQETQYF. The CDR3, as DNA: TGTGCCAGCAGCCCGGGACCGCACCAAGAGACCCAGTACTTC.

In this sample, this clonotype turned up a few times. DNA for the CDR3: TGTGCCACCAGTGATGGCAGGAATGGGGCCAACGTCCTGACTTTC. Translating it yields CATSDGRNGANVLTF. V and J are TRBV24-1 and TRBJ2-6, with D unresolved. The CDR3 runs to 15 residues. Germline V gives CDR1 KGHDR, CDR2 SFDVKD. Trimming stripped 3 bases from V and 3 bases from J, with 8 bases between.

This clonotype was seen more than once but under ten times. The chain combines TRBV11-2 with TRBJ2-3; a weak D match, TRBD2 (6 bases). The V gene lost 3 bases and the J gene lost 3 bases, with 13 bases spanning the gap. This CDR3 region has 15 residues. Germline values: CDR1 SGHAT, CDR2 FQNNGV. CDR3 sequence: CASSFPGLRTDTQYF. In DNA, the CDR3 is TGTGCCAGCAGCTTTCCCGGACTAAGGACAGATACGCAGTATTTT.

This clonotype was counted at least ten times. The chain recombines TRBV6-6 with TRBJ2-5; 13 nucleotides line up with TRBD2. The CDR3 covers 15 residues. Trimming at V came to 10 bases and at J to 1 base, leaving 6 bases not matched to a gene. Germline V gene data show CDR1 as MNHNY and CDR2 as SVGAGI (reference sequence). The CDR3 loop is CATRGTSGVQETQYF. As DNA, the CDR3 is TGTGCCACTAGGGGGACTAGCGGGGTCCAAGAGACCCAGTACTTC.

The rearrangement joins TRBV12-3 or TRBV12-4 to TRBJ1-2; D is uncertain. Trimming took 3 bases from V and 10 from J, leaving 12 bases between them. The CDR3 is 12 residues long. CDR3 protein: CASSFTETVYTF. DNA for the CDR3: TGTGCCAGCAGTTTTACGGAGACTGTCTACACCTTC.

A few counts support this clonotype. The CDR3 here is CASSHAGTGELFF. CDR3 in DNA: TGTGCCAGCAGCCATGCTGGGACCGGGGAGCTGTTTTTT. The chain combines TRBV7-6 with TRBJ2-2; the D is unclear. Germline V lookup: CDR1 SGHVS, CDR2 FNYEAQ. Trimming stripped 5 bases from V and 5 bases from J, with 9 bases between. This CDR3 comprises 13 residues.

This clonotype was observed many times. The J gene is TRBJ1-1, the V gene TRBV7-2; the D is unclear. V dropped 6 bases and J dropped 1 base, with 6 bases sitting between them. The CDR3 runs to 12 residues. Germline V CDR1 and CDR2: SGHTA, FQGNSA. The CDR3 nucleotides are TGTGCCAGCAGAGCCTGGAACACTGAAGCTTTCTTT. This encodes CASRAWNTEAFF.

The chain couples TRBV7-9 to TRBJ2-3, with D tentatively TRBD2 (5 bases). Germline loops: CDR1 SEHNR, CDR2 FQNEAQ (reference sequence). The CDR3 runs to 12 residues. V was trimmed by 1 base and J by 11 bases, leaving 10 bases between them. CDR3 loop: CASSLVGVEQYF. CDR3 nucleotides: TGTGCCAGCAGCTTAGTCGGGGTCGAGCAGTATTTT.

This clonotype was counted ten times or more. The chain uses TRBV30 and TRBJ2-2; maybe TRBD2 (5 bases). V lost 1 base and J lost 6, with 9 bases in between. Germline V gene sequence: CDR1 GTSNPN, CDR2 SVGIG (reference sequence). The CDR3 spans 13 residues. In DNA form, the CDR3 reads TGTGCCTGGAGTGGCCTGGAGGCCGGGGAGCTGTTTTTT. Translating it yields CAWSGLEAGELFF.

This clonotype came up many times. The chain carries TRBV7-3 and TRBJ1-1; 8 bases match TRBD1. This CDR3 spans 15 amino acids. Germline CDR1 is SGHTA and CDR2 is FQGTGA. Trimming took 3 bases from V and 1 from J; bases not matched to a gene: 4. The CDR3 spells CASSFSGTGNTEAFF. The CDR3 coding sequence is TGTGCCAGCAGCTTCTCCGGGACAGGGAACACTGAAGCTTTCTTT.

This clonotype was recorded at least ten times. This rearrangement joins TRBV7-2 to TRBJ2-3; 7 bases are a match to TRBD1. V was pared by 5 bases and J by 2 bases, with 10 bases of the junction left unmatched. This CDR3 contains 16 residues. Per the germline V gene, CDR1 is SGHTA and CDR2 is FQGNSA. The CDR3 loop is CASSQSTGSYTDTQYF. DNA of the CDR3: TGTGCCAGCAGCCAGTCGACAGGGTCCTACACAGATACGCAGTATTTT.

The table lists this clonotype with a few counts. The chain links TRBV10-3 to TRBJ1-1; 8 nucleotides match TRBD1. Germline V lookup: CDR1 ENHRY, CDR2 SYGVKD. V lost 10 bases and J lost 0; bases outside the gene matches: 4. The CDR3 totals 13 residues. DNA for the CDR3: TGTGCCACCAGGACAGGGATGAACACTGAAGCTTTCTTT. Translated: CATRTGMNTEAFF.

This clonotype was counted only a few times. This chain connects TRBV4-3 to TRBJ2-3; D uncertain. V dropped 3 bases and J dropped 2 bases, with 9 bases sitting between them. In germline, CDR1 is LGHNA, CDR2 YSLEER. This CDR3 has 14 residues. DNA for the CDR3: TGCGCCAGCAGCCATACGGACCTCACAGATACGCAGTATTTT. This encodes CASSHTDLTDTQYF.

This clonotype was seen more than once but under ten times. This chain links TRBV5-6 with TRBJ2-7; D is undetermined. The CDR3 is made up of 9 amino acids. V lost 5 bases and J lost 4, with 1 base in between. The germline V gene has CDR1 SGHDT and CDR2 YYEEEE. For the CDR3, the DNA is TGTGCCAGCAGTTACGAGCAGTACGTC. It encodes CASSYEQYV.

The chain recombines TRBV20-1 with TRBJ2-7; D may be TRBD1 (6 bases). With 3 bases removed from V and 0 bases from J, the gap between germline ends came to 12 bases. There are 14 residues in the CDR3. Germline assignment: CDR1 DFQATT and CDR2 SNEGSKA (reference sequence). The CDR3 region has the DNA TGCAGTGCTAGGAGGGACACGAGCTCCTACGAGCAGTACTTC. Protein product: CSARRDTSSYEQYF.

The chain links TRBV7-9 to TRBJ2-5; TRBD2 is a possible D gene (6 bases). The CDR3 is 16 amino acids. Looked up from germline, CDR1 is SEHNR and CDR2 is FQNEAQ (reference sequence). V was trimmed by 0 bases and J by 3 bases, leaving 14 bases between them. The CDR3 region has the DNA TGTGCCAGCAGCTTAGCGCCCGTTGGGGGGAAAGAGACCCAGTACTTC. As protein: CASSLAPVGGKETQYF.

V and J are TRBV12-3 or TRBV12-4 and TRBJ2-1, with 11 bases fitting TRBD2. The CDR3 has 16 residues. The V gene end was trimmed by 7 bases and the J gene end by 7 bases; junction bases not matched to a gene: 12. The chain's CDR3 is CASTVGLAALNNEQFF. In DNA, the CDR3 is TGTGCCAGCACAGTGGGACTAGCGGCGCTTAATAATGAGCAGTTCTTC.

The CDR3 DNA reads as TGCAGTGCTAGAAGACAGGGTAGGAACACTGAAGCTTTCTTT. Encoded protein: CSARRQGRNTEAFF. The chain combines TRBV20-1 with TRBJ1-1; 7 bases are a match to TRBD1. This CDR3 has 14 residues. Losses at the gene ends were 2 bases for V and 1 base for J; bases not matched to a gene: 4. Germline values: CDR1 DFQATT, CDR2 SNEGSKA (reference sequence).